This T cell receptor beta chain originates from a study of OX40 agonist ivuxolimab in advanced cancers. Losses at the gene ends were 6 bases for V and 6 bases for J; bases not matched to a gene: 10. The CDR3 sequence is 14 residues long. In germline, CDR1 is SGHRS, CDR2 YFSETQ. Sequencing was performed with immunoSEQ multiplex PCR; in TCRdb, only in-frame clones are kept and a portion is missing. The sample lists some 83,000 clones, more than 85% occurring once. The sample was CD4+ or CD8+ T cells sorted from blood, taken in a trial of the OX40 agonist ivuxolimab. The chain employs TRBV5-1 and TRBJ2-7; TRBD1 agrees at 9 bases. The TCR was taken from an adult with an advanced solid tumor such as melanoma, head and neck, liver or kidney cancer. The CDR3 DNA sequence: TGCGCCAGCATCCCGGACAGGGGACACCGCGAGCAGTACTTC. It encodes CASIPDRGHREQYF.